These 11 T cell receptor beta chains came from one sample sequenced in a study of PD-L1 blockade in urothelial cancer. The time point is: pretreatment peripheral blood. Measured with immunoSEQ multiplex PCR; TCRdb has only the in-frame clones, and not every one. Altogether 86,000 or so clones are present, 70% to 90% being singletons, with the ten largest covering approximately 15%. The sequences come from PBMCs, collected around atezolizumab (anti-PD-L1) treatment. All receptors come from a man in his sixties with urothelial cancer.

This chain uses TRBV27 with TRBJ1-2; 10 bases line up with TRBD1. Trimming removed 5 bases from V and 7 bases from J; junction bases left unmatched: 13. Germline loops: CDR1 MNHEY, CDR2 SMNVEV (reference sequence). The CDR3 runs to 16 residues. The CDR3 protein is CASSPHRQGAKGGYTF. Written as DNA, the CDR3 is TGTGCCAGCAGTCCCCACCGACAGGGGGCGAAAGGTGGCTACACCTTC.

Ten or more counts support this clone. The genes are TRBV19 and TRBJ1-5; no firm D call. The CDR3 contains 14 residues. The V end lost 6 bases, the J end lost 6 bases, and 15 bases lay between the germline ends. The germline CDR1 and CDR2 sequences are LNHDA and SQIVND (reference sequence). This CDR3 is CASRGGPMSQPQHF. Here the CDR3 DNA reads TGTGCCAGTAGAGGAGGACCTATGAGTCAGCCCCAGCATTTT.

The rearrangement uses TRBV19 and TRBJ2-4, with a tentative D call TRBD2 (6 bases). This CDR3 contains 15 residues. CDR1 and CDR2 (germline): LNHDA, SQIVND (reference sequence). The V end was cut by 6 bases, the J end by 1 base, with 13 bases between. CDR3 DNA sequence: TGTGCCAGTAGCCAATCAGGAGGGGCCAAAAACATTCAGTACTTC. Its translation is CASSQSGGAKNIQYF.

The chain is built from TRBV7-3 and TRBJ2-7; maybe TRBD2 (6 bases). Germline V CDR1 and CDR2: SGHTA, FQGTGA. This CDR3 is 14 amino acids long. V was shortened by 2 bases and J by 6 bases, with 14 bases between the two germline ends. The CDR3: CASSLGGYGREQYF. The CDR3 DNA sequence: TGTGCCAGCAGCTTAGGAGGGTATGGGCGCGAGCAGTACTTC.

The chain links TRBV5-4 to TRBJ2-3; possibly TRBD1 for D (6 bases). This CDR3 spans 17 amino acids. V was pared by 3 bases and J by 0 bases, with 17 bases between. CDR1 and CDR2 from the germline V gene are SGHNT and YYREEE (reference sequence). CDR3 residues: CASSYTPGQTSTDTQYF. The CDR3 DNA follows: TGTGCCAGCAGCTACACTCCGGGACAAACTAGCACAGATACGCAGTATTTT.

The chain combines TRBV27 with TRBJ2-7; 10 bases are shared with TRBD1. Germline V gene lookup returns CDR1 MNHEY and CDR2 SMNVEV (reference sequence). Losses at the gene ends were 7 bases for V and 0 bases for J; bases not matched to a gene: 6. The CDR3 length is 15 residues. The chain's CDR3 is CASKLGQGSSYEQYF. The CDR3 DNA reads TGTGCCAGCAAACTGGGACAGGGGAGCTCCTACGAGCAGTACTTC.

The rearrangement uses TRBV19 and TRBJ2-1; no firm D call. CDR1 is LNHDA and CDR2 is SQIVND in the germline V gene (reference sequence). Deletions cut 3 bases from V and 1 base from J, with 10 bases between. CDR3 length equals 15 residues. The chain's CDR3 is CASSISWRSYNEQFF. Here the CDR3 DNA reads TGTGCCAGTAGTATTTCATGGCGGTCCTACAATGAGCAGTTCTTC.

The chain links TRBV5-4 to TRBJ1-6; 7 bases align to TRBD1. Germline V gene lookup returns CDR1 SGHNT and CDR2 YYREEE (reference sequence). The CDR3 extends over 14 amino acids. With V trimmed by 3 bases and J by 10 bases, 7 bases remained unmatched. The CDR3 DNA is TGTGCCAGCAGCTGGGACAGATCCCGATCACCCCTCCACTTT. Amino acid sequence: CASSWDRSRSPLHF.

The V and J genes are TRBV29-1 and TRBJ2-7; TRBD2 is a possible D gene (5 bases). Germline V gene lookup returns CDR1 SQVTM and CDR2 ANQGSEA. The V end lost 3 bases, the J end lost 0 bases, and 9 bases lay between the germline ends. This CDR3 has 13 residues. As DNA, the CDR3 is TGCAGCGTTGAGTCGGGAAGCTCCTACGAGCAGTACTTC. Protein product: CSVESGSSYEQYF.

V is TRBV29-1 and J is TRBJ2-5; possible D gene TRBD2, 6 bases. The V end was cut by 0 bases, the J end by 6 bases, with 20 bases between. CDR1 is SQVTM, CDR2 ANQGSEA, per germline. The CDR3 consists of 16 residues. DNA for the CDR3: TGCAGCGTTGAAGATCCGGGGAGCGGGTTCCGTCAGACCCAGTACTTC. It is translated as CSVEDPGSGFRQTQYF.

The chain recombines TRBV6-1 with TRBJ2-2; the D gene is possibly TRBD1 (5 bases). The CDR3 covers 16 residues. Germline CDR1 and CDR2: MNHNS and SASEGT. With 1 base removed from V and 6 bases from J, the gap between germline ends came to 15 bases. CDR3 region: CASSEGEGDGSGELFF. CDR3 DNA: TGTGCCAGCAGTGAAGGGGAAGGGGATGGCTCCGGGGAGCTGTTTTTT.